Each of the 18 T cell receptor beta chains below was sequenced from the same sample in a study of cytomegalovirus exposure and HLA in healthy donors listed by TCRdb under 2017. The receptor library was made with the immunoSEQ multiplex PCR assay. A mixture of 60 forward primers for TCR Vbeta segments and 13 reverse primers for TCR Jbeta segments was used in the multiplex PCR. TCRdb holds this immuneACCESS table with in-frame rearrangements only. Some clones are missing; in checked studies, unresolved V genes explain under half, and the rest has no known cause. The sample table lists some 160,000 clones, less than 90% of them with a count of one. The top ten clones comprise roughly 2.7% of the sample. The sample was PBMCs. Source of these receptors: a boy aged 2-15 years in good health and CMV-seronegative.

This chain uses TRBV5-1 with TRBJ1-1; tentatively, D is TRBD1 (6 bases). CDR3 size: 16 residues. Germline V gene sequence: CDR1 SGHRS, CDR2 YFSETQ. Trimming left V 2 bases short and J 4 bases short, with 18 bases between. CDR3 residues: CASSFEPQGLGTEAFF. CDR3 nucleotides: TGCGCCAGCAGCTTCGAACCCCAGGGGTTAGGCACTGAAGCTTTCTTT.

The table lists this clone with a few counts. This rearrangement joins TRBV6-5 to TRBJ2-1, with TRBD1 matching 8 bases. CDR1 MNHEY and CDR2 SVGAGI come from the germline V gene. The length of the CDR3 is 14 residues. V shed 8 bases and J 4 bases; nucleotides not matched to a gene: 7. The CDR3 region has the DNA TGTGCCAGCTTGGGCAGGGGGCGGTACAATGAGCAGTTCTTC. This gives the protein CASLGRGRYNEQFF.

The CDR3 DNA is TGTGCCAGCAGCGCGAGTGGGCTAGCGAGGAACAATGAGCAGTTCTTC. Its protein product is CASSASGLARNNEQFF. J is TRBJ2-1 and V is TRBV7-6, with D tentatively TRBD2 (6 bases). Trimming took 5 bases from V and 5 from J, leaving 19 bases between them. The CDR3 is 16 amino acids. Germline V gene data show CDR1 as SGHVS and CDR2 as FNYEAQ.

This rearrangement joins TRBV25-1 to TRBJ2-5, with D possibly TRBD2 on 6 matching bases. The CDR3 is 14 amino acids. Germline CDR1 reads MGHDK; CDR2 reads SYGVNS. V was trimmed by 8 bases and J by 3 bases, leaving 16 bases between them. CDR3 loop: CASGGGTEKETQYF. The CDR3 DNA reads TGTGCCAGCGGCGGAGGGACGGAAAAAGAGACCCAGTACTTC. The full variable domain, completed using reference TRBV25-1 and TRBJ2-5, is EADIYQTPRYLVIGTGKKITLECSQTMGHDKMYWYQQDPGMELHLIHYSYGVNSTEKGDLSSESTVSRIRTEHFPLTLESARPSHTSQYLCASGGGTEKETQYFGPGTRLLVL.

This clone was seen once. V gene TRBV7-9 combines with J gene TRBJ1-2; D is undetermined. This CDR3 is 13 amino acids long. Germline CDR1 reads SEHNR; CDR2 reads FQNEAQ (reference sequence). V dropped 7 bases and J dropped 8 bases, with 17 bases sitting between them. CDR3 in amino acids: CASTRGDSEGYTF. CDR3 coding DNA: TGTGCCAGCACCCGGGGAGACTCAGAGGGCTACACCTTC.

This chain joins TRBV20-1 and TRBJ1-2; no reliable D call. Germline CDR1 reads DFQATT; CDR2 reads SNEGSKA (reference sequence). The CDR3 spans 11 residues. V lost 3 bases and J 7 bases, leaving 9 bases between the germline ends. The CDR3 sequence: CSASYLRGYTF. The CDR3 DNA follows: TGCAGTGCTAGCTACCTTCGTGGCTACACCTTC.

V usage is TRBV11-3 and J usage is TRBJ1-6; D remains unclear. This CDR3 has 14 amino acids. The germline V gene has CDR1 SGHNT and CDR2 YENEEA. Trimming shortened V by 3 bases and J by 7 bases, and 10 bases separated the two germline ends. The CDR3 bases are TGTGCCAGCAGCTTCTCACAGTTAAATTCACCCCTCCACTTT. This sequence encodes CASSFSQLNSPLHF.

This chain uses TRBV18 with TRBJ1-5, with D uncertain. Germline V gene lookup returns CDR1 KGHSH and CDR2 LQKENI. The CDR3 runs 15 residues. V shed 3 bases and J shed 6 bases, with 15 bases lying between them. The CDR3 sequence is CASSPPPKPGQPQHF. In nucleotides, the CDR3 is TGTGCCAGCTCACCGCCCCCGAAACCGGGTCAGCCCCAGCATTTT. The full variable domain, rest sourced from reference TRBV18 and TRBJ1-5, is NAGVMQNPRHLVRRRGQEARLRCSPMKGHSHVYWYRQLPEEGLKFMVYLQKENIIDESGMPKERFSAEFPKEGPSILRIQQVVRGDSAAYFCASSPPPKPGQPQHFGDGTRLSIL.

The chain recombines TRBV5-5 with TRBJ2-4; D gene ambiguous. Trimming left V 4 bases short and J 0 bases short, with 14 bases between. The CDR3 length is 16 residues. CDR1 and CDR2 (germline): SGHKS, YYEKEE (reference sequence). The CDR3 region has the DNA TGTGCCAGCAGCCCCGGTCCCCCGCTAGCCAAAAACATTCAGTACTTC. Translation gives CASSPGPPLAKNIQYF.

The genes are TRBV29-1 and TRBJ1-1, with 12 bases lining up with TRBD1. The CDR3 extends over 14 amino acids. J gave up 8 bases and V 4 bases, and 8 bases lay outside the gene matches. Per germline, CDR1 SQVTM and CDR2 ANQGSEA. The DNA for the CDR3 is TGCAGCGTTGCACCGGGACAGGGGGCGACGGAAGCTTTCTTT. It translates to CSVAPGQGATEAFF.

This chain links TRBV7-9 with TRBJ2-5; 10 bases line up with TRBD2. This CDR3 has 17 amino acids. Germline V gene sequence: CDR1 SEHNR, CDR2 FQNEAQ (reference sequence). V shed 1 base, J shed 4 bases, and the junction held 9 bases outside the gene matches. Here the CDR3 DNA reads TGTGCCAGCAGCTTAGGGCTAGCGGGGGTAGGAGGAGAGACCCAGTACTTC. Amino acids: CASSLGLAGVGGETQYF.

This chain links TRBV7-9 with TRBJ2-1; TRBD2 matches 11 bases. The J segment lost 4 bases and the V segment lost 5 bases, leaving 16 bases of the junction unmatched. The V gene's germline CDR1 is SEHNR and CDR2 FQNEAQ (reference sequence). The CDR3 contains 19 residues. CDR3 sequence reads: CASSRRLAGIPVQYNEQFF. The CDR3 nucleotides read TGTGCCAGCAGCCGTAGACTAGCGGGAATCCCCGTTCAGTACAATGAGCAGTTCTTC.

The V and J genes are TRBV5-4 and TRBJ2-7, with D possibly being TRBD1 (5 bases). V was shortened by 0 bases and J by 2 bases, with 6 bases between the two germline ends. The CDR3 runs to 13 residues. Germline values: CDR1 SGHNT, CDR2 YYREEE (reference sequence). The CDR3 sequence is CASSLAGTYEQYF. CDR3 nucleotide sequence: TGTGCCAGCAGCTTGGCAGGGACCTACGAGCAGTACTTC.

The rearrangement joins TRBV7-3 to TRBJ2-2, with TRBD1 matching over 10 bases. Germline lookup yields CDR1 SGHTA and CDR2 FQGTGA. The CDR3 extends over 14 amino acids. V shed 7 bases, J shed 6 bases, and the junction held 5 bases outside the gene matches. CDR3 in DNA: TGTGCCAGCATGGACAGGGGGTATTCCGGGGAGCTGTTTTTT. Translation gives CASMDRGYSGELFF.

The chain employs TRBV7-6 and TRBJ2-7; TRBD1 matches 10 bases. With V trimmed by 1 base and J by 2 bases, 8 bases remained unmatched. The CDR3 extends over 17 amino acids. The germline V gene has CDR1 SGHVS and CDR2 FNYEAQ. The CDR3 is CASSLVAMGQGTYEQYF. The DNA of the CDR3 is TGTGCCAGCAGCTTAGTCGCTATGGGACAGGGGACCTACGAGCAGTACTTC.

This clone was detected a few times. This chain links TRBV10-3 with TRBJ1-4; a weak D match, TRBD1 (5 bases). V lost 0 bases, J lost 5 bases, and 13 bases lay in between. The CDR3 covers 16 residues. Germline V CDR1 and CDR2: ENHRY, SYGVKD. CDR3 DNA: TGTGCCATCAGTGAGTCGAGGGCAGGGAGGAATGAAAAACTGTTTTTT. Translating gives CAISESRAGRNEKLFF.

The gene calls are TRBV6-5 and TRBJ2-1, with 10 positions matching TRBD2. This CDR3 region has 15 residues. V gave up 0 bases and J gave up 8 bases; unmatched junction bases: 4. Germline V lookup: CDR1 MNHEY, CDR2 SVGAGI. The CDR3 loop is CASSYSSGGPHEQFF. CDR3 in DNA: TGTGCCAGCAGTTACTCTAGCGGGGGGCCCCATGAGCAGTTCTTC.

CDR3 coding DNA: TGTGCCAGCAGCCCACAGGGTAACACAGATACGCAGTATTTT. Protein sequence: CASSPQGNTDTQYF. The chain is built from TRBV7-3 and TRBJ2-3; tentatively, D is TRBD1 (6 bases). This CDR3 spans 14 amino acids. Trimming stripped 5 bases from V and 2 bases from J, with 11 bases between. In germline, CDR1 is SGHTA, CDR2 FQGTGA.